The 21 T cell receptor beta chains in this list originate from one sample, sequenced in a study of cytomegalovirus exposure and HLA in healthy donors. PCR amplification relied on 60 Vbeta primers (plus 13 Jbeta primers). Profiling relied on immunoSEQ multiplex PCR, and the TCRdb table lists in-frame clones only, not all of them. This sample carries about 140,000 clones, about 70% of them seen once, and the ten largest clones take about 3.9%. Material: PBMCs. All receptors come from a man younger than 35 in good health and CMV-seronegative.

The gene calls are TRBV28 and TRBJ2-1, with D possibly being TRBD2 (5 bases). V was cut by 3 bases and J by 4 bases, with 25 bases left in between. CDR3 length: 19 amino acids. Germline V gives CDR1 MDHEN, CDR2 SYDVKM. The CDR3 nucleotides read TGTGCCAGCAGTTTTTTTGGGCACCTCCGGGGAATGGGGTACAATGAGCAGTTCTTC. Translation: CASSFFGHLRGMGYNEQFF.

The rearrangement uses TRBV9 and TRBJ1-3; unclear D gene. Germline assignment: CDR1 SGDLS and CDR2 YYNGEE. The CDR3 contains 15 residues. The ends were cut back, 6 bases at V and 0 bases at J, with 13 bases in the middle. CDR3 DNA sequence: TGTGCCAGCACCATCGGCGGGGACTCTGGAAACACCATATATTTT. This sequence encodes CASTIGGDSGNTIYF.

CDR3 nucleotides: TGTGCCAGCAGCGTATCTCAGGAGGCGGGAGAGACCCAGTACTTC. Protein: CASSVSQEAGETQYF. The chain combines TRBV9 with TRBJ2-5, with a possible D match to TRBD2 (5 bases). Germline CDR1 is SGDLS and CDR2 is YYNGEE. This CDR3 contains 15 residues. The germline V and J ends were trimmed by 1 base and 4 bases, with 14 bases remaining between them.

This chain uses TRBV30 with TRBJ2-5, with D perhaps matching TRBD1 (5 bases). CDR1 and CDR2 (germline): GTSNPN, SVGIG (reference sequence). V was shortened by 2 bases and J by 11 bases, with 18 bases between the two germline ends. CDR3 length: 13 amino acids. This chain's CDR3 is CAWSPQGLQRQYF. The CDR3 bases are TGTGCCTGGAGTCCCCAGGGCCTCCAACGGCAGTACTTC. Using reference TRBV30 and TRBJ2-5 for the parts outside the CDR3, the full variable domain is SQTIHQWPATLVQPVGSPLSLECTVEGTSNPNLYWYRQAAGRGLQLLFYSVGIGQISSEVPQNLSASRPQDRQFILSSKKLLLSDSGFYLCAWSPQGLQRQYFGPGTRLLVL.

The chain has TRBV4-1 and TRBJ2-1; TRBD1 matches at 9 bases. The germline V gene has CDR1 MGHRA and CDR2 YSYEKL. This CDR3 comprises 14 residues. V shed 3 bases, J shed 6 bases, and the junction held 3 bases outside the gene matches. CDR3 nucleotides: TGCGCCAGCAGCCACCCGGGACAGGGCAATGAGCAGTTCTTC. Encoded protein: CASSHPGQGNEQFF.

The gene calls are TRBV5-6 and TRBJ2-3; a possible D gene is TRBD1 (6 bases). V was cut by 5 bases and J by 4 bases, with 20 bases left in between. CDR1 and CDR2 (germline): SGHDT, YYEEEE. This CDR3 has 16 amino acids. The CDR3 region is CASRPRQVGGADTQYF. The CDR3 DNA is TGTGCCAGCAGACCCAGACAGGTCGGTGGGGCAGATACGCAGTATTTT.

The V gene is TRBV18, the J gene TRBJ1-1; no reliable D call. Germline CDR1 reads KGHSH; CDR2 reads LQKENI. This CDR3 is built from 14 residues. Trimming stripped 3 bases from V and 10 bases from J, with 18 bases between. The CDR3 spells CASSPTDGGEGAFF. CDR3 DNA sequence: TGTGCCAGCTCACCTACGGACGGCGGGGAAGGAGCTTTCTTT. Complete variable domain (other parts from reference TRBV18 and TRBJ1-1): NAGVMQNPRHLVRRRGQEARLRCSPMKGHSHVYWYRQLPEEGLKFMVYLQKENIIDESGMPKERFSAEFPKEGPSILRIQQVVRGDSAAYFCASSPTDGGEGAFFGQGTRLTVV.

V is TRBV6-6 and J is TRBJ2-7; possibly TRBD1 for D (5 bases). The germline V gene encodes CDR1 MNHNY and CDR2 SVGAGI (reference sequence). CDR3 length equals 14 residues. V was shortened by 4 bases and J by 5 bases, with 15 bases between the two germline ends. The CDR3 sequence: CASSWVTGHDEQYF. The DNA of the CDR3 is TGTGCCAGCAGTTGGGTTACTGGACACGACGAGCAGTACTTC.

The chain is built from TRBV27 and TRBJ1-2; no reliable D call. V was clipped by 2 bases and J by 2 bases, with 9 bases between them. The CDR3 is 14 residues long. Germline-derived CDR1 and CDR2 are MNHEY and SMNVEV (reference sequence). In DNA, the CDR3 is TGTGCCAGCAGTTTAGAGGGTACGAACTATGGCTACACCTTC. It yields the protein CASSLEGTNYGYTF.

The chain is built from TRBV9 and TRBJ2-1, with 14 bases that match TRBD2. The CDR3 sequence is 17 residues long. In germline, CDR1 is SGDLS, CDR2 YYNGEE. V lost 0 bases and J lost 5; bases outside the gene matches: 4. CDR3 nucleotides: TGTGCCAGCAGCGTAGGGACTAGCGGGAGGATAAACAATGAGCAGTTCTTC. This codes for CASSVGTSGRINNEQFF.

This clone has a single count. This sequence joins TRBV27 and TRBJ2-1, with TRBD1 matching 7 bases. V dropped 0 bases and J dropped 5; count of bases not matched to a gene: 4. There are 15 residues in the CDR3. Germline CDR1 is MNHEY and CDR2 is SMNVEV (reference sequence). The CDR3 region has the DNA TGTGCCAGCAGTTTATCTAGACAGGGAAACAATGAGCAGTTCTTC. Its translation is CASSLSRQGNNEQFF.

This clone turned up a few times. The rearrangement links TRBV30 to TRBJ2-3; D is possibly TRBD2 (7 bases). This CDR3 is 16 amino acids long. Trimming pared 4 bases from V and 2 bases from J, leaving 19 bases between. CDR1 and CDR2 (germline): GTSNPN, SVGIG (reference sequence). The CDR3 is CAWTNQKGGHTDTQYF. CDR3 DNA: TGTGCCTGGACTAATCAAAAGGGGGGGCACACAGATACGCAGTATTTT.

The chain couples TRBV5-1 to TRBJ2-1; D is possibly TRBD2 (5 bases). This CDR3 has 15 residues. V dropped 0 bases and J dropped 3 bases, with 10 bases sitting between them. Germline lookup yields CDR1 SGHRS and CDR2 YFSETQ. The CDR3 is CASSLVPGNYNEQFF. CDR3 bases: TGCGCCAGCAGCTTGGTACCCGGGAACTACAATGAGCAGTTCTTC.

This clone was seen once. The chain links TRBV19 to TRBJ1-2, with a tentative D call TRBD1 (6 bases). The V gene's germline CDR1 is LNHDA and CDR2 SQIVND (reference sequence). V lost 7 bases and J lost 4, with 16 bases in between. This CDR3 contains 14 residues. In DNA form, the CDR3 reads TGTGCCAGTATCAACAGCCCAGGGGTCTATGGCTACACCTTC. This translates into CASINSPGVYGYTF. The full variable domain, its missing parts supplied by reference TRBV19 and TRBJ1-2, is DGGITQSPKYLFRKEGQNVTLSCEQNLNHDAMYWYRQDPGQGLRLIYYSQIVNDFQKGDIAEGYSVSREKKESFPLTVTSAQKNPTAFYLCASINSPGVYGYTFGSGTRLTVV.

V and J are TRBV30 and TRBJ2-7; 13 nucleotides agree with TRBD2. With 3 bases clipped from V and 3 bases from J, the junction kept 2 bases outside the gene matches. The CDR3 is 14 amino acids. CDR1 and CDR2 (germline): GTSNPN, SVGIG (reference sequence). The CDR3 nucleotides are TGTGCCTGGAGCCGACTAGCGGGGGGCTACGAGCAGTACTTC. It is translated as CAWSRLAGGYEQYF.

The chain has TRBV10-3 and TRBJ1-2; the match to TRBD1 covers 7 bases. Germline V CDR1 and CDR2: ENHRY, SYGVKD. This CDR3 contains 13 residues. V shed 9 bases, J shed 1 base, and the junction held 5 bases outside the gene matches. The CDR3 protein is CAIRGQINYGYTF. The CDR3 bases are TGTGCCATTAGGGGACAGATTAACTATGGCTACACCTTC.

The V call is TRBV27, the J call TRBJ2-7; TRBD2 matches at 8 bases. The junction had 5 bases not matched to a gene; V was cut back by 2 bases and J by 5 bases. The CDR3 is 14 amino acids. Per the germline V gene, CDR1 is MNHEY and CDR2 is SMNVEV (reference sequence). CDR3 loop: CASSLTGRGNEQYF. CDR3 in DNA: TGTGCCAGCAGTTTAACCGGGAGGGGAAACGAGCAGTACTTC.

The V gene is TRBV12-5, the J gene TRBJ2-1; TRBD2 is a possible D gene (6 bases). Germline V gene sequence: CDR1 LGHNT, CDR2 FRNRAP. V lost 2 bases to trimming and J lost 2 bases, with 10 bases between them. The CDR3 contains 15 residues. The CDR3 DNA reads TGTGCTAGTGGTTTGCCAGGACTACCCTACAATGAGCAGTTCTTC. Amino acids: CASGLPGLPYNEQFF.

The chain is built from TRBV4-1 and TRBJ1-4; 8 nucleotides line up with TRBD1. The CDR3 runs 14 residues. Germline CDR1 is MGHRA and CDR2 is YSYEKL. V was clipped by 4 bases and J by 3 bases; unmatched bases: 1. CDR3 residues: CASSPTGANEKLFF. CDR3 nucleotides: TGCGCCAGCAGCCCGACAGGGGCTAATGAAAAACTGTTTTTT.

This clone was seen a few times. The rearrangement joins TRBV10-2 to TRBJ1-5; 9 bases line up with TRBD1. The CDR3 runs to 16 residues. Losses at the gene ends were 3 bases for V and 6 bases for J; bases not matched to a gene: 9. The germline CDR1 and CDR2 sequences are WSHSY and SAAADI. The CDR3 loop reads CASSDQTGGRTQPQHF. The CDR3, as DNA: TGCGCCAGCAGTGACCAGACAGGGGGAAGAACTCAGCCCCAGCATTTT.

V and J are TRBV9 and TRBJ2-1; TRBD2 matches 12 bases. Germline loops: CDR1 SGDLS, CDR2 YYNGEE. The CDR3 consists of 16 residues. V was clipped by 3 bases and J by 7 bases; unmatched bases: 8. For the CDR3, the DNA is TGTGCCAGCAGCGGAGGGCTAGCGGGAGGGCCGAATGAGCAGTTCTTC. Translated, it gives CASSGGLAGGPNEQFF.